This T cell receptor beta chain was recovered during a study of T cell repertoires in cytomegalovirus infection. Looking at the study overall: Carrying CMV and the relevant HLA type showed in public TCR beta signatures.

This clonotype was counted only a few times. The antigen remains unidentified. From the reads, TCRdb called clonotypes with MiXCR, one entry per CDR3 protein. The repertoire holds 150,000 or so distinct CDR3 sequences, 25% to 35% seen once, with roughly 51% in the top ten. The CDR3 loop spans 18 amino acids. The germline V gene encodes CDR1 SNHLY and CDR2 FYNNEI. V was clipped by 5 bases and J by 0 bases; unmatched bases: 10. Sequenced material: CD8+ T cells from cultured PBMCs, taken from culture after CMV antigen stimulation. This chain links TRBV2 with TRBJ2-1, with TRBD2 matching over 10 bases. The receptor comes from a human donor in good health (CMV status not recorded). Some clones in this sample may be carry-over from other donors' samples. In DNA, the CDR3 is TGTGCCAGCAGTTTCGGGCTAGCGGGGGCCAGCTCCTACAATGAGCAGTTCTTC. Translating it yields CASSFGLAGASSYNEQFF.